The 22 T cell receptor beta chains listed next were all sequenced from one sample in a study of blood T cells in healthy people across ages. It was with a sample-barcoded 5' primer and a J-beta primer mix that a second PCR of about 6 to 12 cycles was run. Via MiXCR, TCRdb re-called the 5' RACE reads, giving one row per CDR3 protein. The sample gives 1.5 million to 2 million distinct CDR3 sequences, about 35% of which show up once; 11% is in the top ten. Sequencing used blood. The receptor set was obtained from a woman aged 25-40 years in good health.

Of note for this clonotype: The junction does not match germline at one end; this may be a read error. The rearrangement joins TRBV4-1 to TRBJ2-7, with D perhaps TRBD2 (6 bases). Germline values: CDR1 MGHRA, CDR2 YSYEKL. The CDR3 totals 11 residues. The CDR3 is CANSQAGEQYF. CDR3 nucleotide sequence: TGCGCCAACAGCCAAGCGGGCGAGCAGTACTTC.

This clonotype turned up a few times. The chain uses TRBV7-9 and TRBJ2-3, with D perhaps matching TRBD1 (6 bases). This CDR3 is built from 14 residues. Germline V gene data show CDR1 as SEHNR and CDR2 as FQNEAQ (reference sequence). The germline V and J ends were trimmed by 3 bases and 6 bases, with 13 bases remaining between them. For the CDR3, the DNA is TGTGCCAGCAGCTTGCCTCACAGGGTTGATACGCAGTATTTT. Protein: CASSLPHRVDTQYF.

This clonotype has more than one count but fewer than ten. The CDR3 reads CASSFSTNNEQFF. The CDR3 DNA follows: TGTGCCAGCAGCTTTAGTACCAACAATGAGCAGTTCTTC. The rearrangement joins TRBV7-9 to TRBJ2-1; D unresolved. The CDR3 runs 13 residues. V was cut by 3 bases and J by 5 bases, with 8 bases left in between. Germline V CDR1 and CDR2: SEHNR, FQNEAQ (reference sequence).

The CDR3 DNA reads as TGTGCCACCAGCAGAGCCCGTGGAGAGGGGCAGTACTTC. This encodes CATSRARGEGQYF. The chain uses TRBV15 and TRBJ2-7; maybe TRBD2 (5 bases). Trimming removed 1 base from V and 9 bases from J, with 13 bases in between. Germline V lookup: CDR1 LNHNV, CDR2 YYDKDF (reference sequence). The CDR3 length is 13 residues. Based on the CDR3 plus reference TRBV15 and TRBJ2-7, the full variable domain is DAMVIQNPRYQVTQFGKPVTLSCSQTLNHNVMYWYQQKSSQAPKLLFHYYDKDFNNEADTPDNFQSRRPNTSFCFLDIRSPGLGDTAMYLCATSRARGEGQYFGPGTRLTVT.

CDR3 DNA: TGTGCCAGCAGCTTAGACAGGGCCGACACTGAAGCTTTCTTT. Translation gives CASSLDRADTEAFF. This chain links TRBV7-9 with TRBJ1-1; maybe TRBD1 (6 bases). The V and J ends lost 1 base and 3 bases respectively, with 9 bases between them. The CDR3 sequence is 14 residues long. Germline V gene lookup returns CDR1 SEHNR and CDR2 FQNEAQ (reference sequence).

As for this clonotype: One junction end does not reproduce the germline sequence, and a read error may be involved. V gene TRBV20-1 combines with J gene TRBJ2-1, with 7 bases matching TRBD2. Germline V gives CDR1 DFQATT, CDR2 SNEGSKA (reference sequence). The CDR3 contains 14 residues. Here the CDR3 DNA reads TGCAGTGCTAGCAAGCGGGACGCCTACAATAAGCAGTTCTTC. Translated: CSASKRDAYNKQFF.

V and J are TRBV6-2 or TRBV6-3 and TRBJ1-1; the D gene is possibly TRBD1 (5 bases). CDR1 MNHEY and CDR2 SVGEGT come from the germline V gene. The CDR3 is 11 amino acids. V lost 5 bases and J lost 8, with 9 bases in between. The CDR3 protein is CASSIKGEAFF. DNA of the CDR3: TGTGCCAGCAGTATCAAGGGGGAAGCTTTCTTT.

V and J are TRBV20-1 and TRBJ2-2; 10 nucleotides agree with TRBD2. The CDR3 sequence is 16 residues long. Germline trimming cut 6 bases from V and 0 bases from J; bases unmatched to any gene: 7. Germline CDR1 DFQATT, CDR2 SNEGSKA (reference sequence). The CDR3 spells CSAPGLAGANTGELFF. For the CDR3, the DNA is TGCAGTGCGCCGGGGCTAGCGGGGGCGAACACCGGGGAGCTGTTTTTT.

This chain connects TRBV11-2 to TRBJ2-7, with D unclear. The CDR3 spans 14 residues. Trimming removed 3 bases from V and 0 bases from J, with 9 bases in between. Germline loops: CDR1 SGHAT, CDR2 FQNNGV. CDR3 coding DNA: TGTGCCAGCAGCTTGCAGAGGCTCTCCTACGAGCAGTACTTC. Translated: CASSLQRLSYEQYF.

The chain links TRBV5-1 to TRBJ2-3; a weak D match, TRBD1 (5 bases). The V gene's germline CDR1 is SGHRS and CDR2 YFSETQ. The V end lost 6 bases, the J end lost 2 bases, and 16 bases lay between the germline ends. CDR3 length: 15 amino acids. CDR3: CASTSQGAVTDTQYF. CDR3 in DNA: TGCGCCAGCACTTCCCAAGGGGCCGTCACAGATACGCAGTATTTT.

The J gene is TRBJ1-4, the V gene TRBV28; D unresolved. Germline loops: CDR1 MDHEN, CDR2 SYDVKM. CDR3 length: 12 amino acids. The V end lost 5 bases, the J end lost 3 bases, and 4 bases lay between the germline ends. DNA for the CDR3: TGTGCCAGCAGTCAAGCTAATGAAAAACTGTTTTTT. Encoded protein: CASSQANEKLFF.

This clonotype was seen more than once but under ten times. V is TRBV28 and J is TRBJ2-3; 9 positions match TRBD2. Germline V lookup: CDR1 MDHEN, CDR2 SYDVKM. The CDR3 loop spans 18 amino acids. V was clipped by 2 bases and J by 4 bases; unmatched bases: 13. This chain's CDR3 is CASSLTPGLAGGPDTQYF. CDR3 bases: TGTGCCAGCAGTTTAACCCCCGGCTTGGCGGGAGGGCCAGATACGCAGTATTTT.

The chain employs TRBV9 and TRBJ2-3; 7 bases line up with TRBD2. V gave up 0 bases and J gave up 1 base; unmatched junction bases: 5. The V gene's germline CDR1 is SGDLS and CDR2 YYNGEE. The CDR3 is 16 residues long. The CDR3 loop reads CASSVEAGVRTDTQYF. DNA for the CDR3: TGTGCCAGCAGCGTAGAGGCGGGGGTACGCACAGATACGCAGTATTTT.

This chain uses TRBV29-1 with TRBJ1-1; D not certain. Per the germline V gene, CDR1 is SQVTM and CDR2 is ANQGSEA. V gave up 7 bases and J gave up 3 bases, with 9 bases separating them. The CDR3 length is 11 residues. CDR3 residues: CSGGDYTEAFF. In DNA, the CDR3 is TGCAGCGGTGGGGATTACACTGAAGCTTTCTTT.

A few counts support this clonotype. The V call is TRBV5-1, the J call TRBJ2-3; 14 nucleotides line up with TRBD2. The CDR3 covers 20 residues. The ends lost 4 bases at V and 0 bases at J; junction bases unmatched: 13. Germline CDR1 reads SGHRS; CDR2 reads YFSETQ. DNA for the CDR3: TGCGCCAGCAGCATTCAACCGGGACTAGCGGGGGCCCTCAGCACAGATACGCAGTATTTT. This encodes CASSIQPGLAGALSTDTQYF.

The J gene is TRBJ1-2, the V gene TRBV7-2, with 9 bases identical to TRBD1. V was pared by 5 bases and J by 4 bases, with 8 bases of the junction left unmatched. Germline CDR1 SGHTA, CDR2 FQGNSA. This CDR3 has 15 amino acids. The CDR3 DNA is TGTGCCAGCAGCCCCGGGACAGGGTCCGTCTATGGCTACACCTTC. Translating it yields CASSPGTGSVYGYTF.

This clonotype was seen more than once but under ten times. The V call is TRBV6-2 or TRBV6-3, the J call TRBJ2-3, with 13 nucleotides matching TRBD2. Germline loops: CDR1 MNHEY, CDR2 SVGEGT. V dropped 6 bases and J dropped 5; count of bases not matched to a gene: 8. CDR3 size: 16 residues. This CDR3 reads CASRPLAGGRGDTQYF. The DNA for the CDR3 is TGTGCCAGCAGGCCACTAGCGGGGGGGAGAGGAGATACGCAGTATTTT.

Notes on this clonotype: Relative to the germline gene, one junction end is altered; a read error may explain this. The chain is built from TRBV5-1 and TRBJ1-6; 8 nucleotides agree with TRBD1. CDR3 size: 16 residues. The V gene's germline CDR1 is SGHRS and CDR2 YFSETQ. The CDR3 region is CANSLATGQDNSPLHF. CDR3 sequence (DNA): TGCGCCAACAGCTTGGCCACGGGACAGGATAATTCACCCCTCCACTTT.

The V and J genes are TRBV3-1 and TRBJ1-1; D might be TRBD1 (5 bases). The CDR3 extends over 13 amino acids. Germline CDR1 reads LGHDT; CDR2 reads YNNKEL (reference sequence). The V gene lost 5 bases and the J gene lost 7 bases, with 14 bases spanning the gap. The CDR3 DNA is TGTGCCAGCAGCGAGGGAGTAGGGGATGAAGCTTTCTTT. This gives the protein CASSEGVGDEAFF.

This rearrangement joins TRBV13 to TRBJ1-1; D gene uncertain. Trimming shortened V by 4 bases and J by 10 bases, and 10 bases separated the two germline ends. Germline loops: CDR1 PRHDT, CDR2 FYEKMQ (reference sequence). CDR3 length: 11 residues. CDR3 region: CASSYGQRAFF. As DNA, the CDR3 is TGTGCCAGCAGCTACGGCCAAAGAGCTTTCTTT.

The chain combines TRBV24-1 with TRBJ2-7, with 7 bases lining up with TRBD1. This CDR3 is 15 amino acids long. In germline, CDR1 is KGHDR, CDR2 SFDVKD. With 7 bases clipped from V and 4 bases from J, the junction kept 12 bases outside the gene matches. CDR3 in DNA: TGTGCCACCAGGACCTCCCGACAGGGCGGATACGAGCAGTACTTC. It codes for CATRTSRQGGYEQYF.

The J gene is TRBJ2-7, the V gene TRBV20-1; TRBD1 aligns across 9 bases. V gave up 5 bases and J gave up 0 bases; unmatched junction bases: 8. The CDR3 has 15 residues. Germline assignment: CDR1 DFQATT and CDR2 SNEGSKA (reference sequence). The CDR3 here is CSAGSPTGGSYEQYF. The CDR3 coding sequence is TGCAGTGCTGGATCCCCGACAGGGGGCTCCTACGAGCAGTACTTC.